The 17 T cell receptor beta chains below all came from one sample that was sequenced in a study of PD-1 blockade in classical Hodgkin lymphoma. All patients relapsed after autologous stem cell transplantation, and brentuximab vedotin exposure varied. The authors purified CD4+ T cells from thawed PBMCs by magnetic negative selection. Sequenced by immunoSEQ multiplex PCR; TCRdb stores in-frame clones only, minus some. The profile shows 8,000 to 9,000 clones, about 86% of them singletons. The starting material was CD4+ T cells from blood, obtained at baseline. The receptors shown here come from a human donor with classical Hodgkin lymphoma.

The rearrangement links TRBV9 to TRBJ2-1, with TRBD2 as a possible D gene (6 bases). CDR3 size: 14 residues. V lost 4 bases and J lost 1, with 9 bases in between. Germline CDR1 SGDLS, CDR2 YYNGEE. The CDR3 bases are TGTGCCAGCAGCCCAGGACTATCCTACAATGAGCAGTTCTTC. Translation: CASSPGLSYNEQFF.

The rearrangement uses TRBV6-4 and TRBJ2-3, with TRBD1 as a possible D gene (5 bases). This CDR3 is 15 amino acids long. Trimming stripped 3 bases from V and 0 bases from J, with 10 bases between. In germline, CDR1 is MRHNA, CDR2 SNTAGT. In DNA, the CDR3 is TGTGCCAGCAGTGAGACTGGGGCTAGCACAGATACGCAGTATTTT. This encodes CASSETGASTDTQYF.

The chain joins TRBV6-5 to TRBJ2-3; the D gene is possibly TRBD2 (6 bases). V shed 0 bases and J shed 5 bases, with 15 bases lying between them. Germline V gene data show CDR1 as MNHEY and CDR2 as SVGAGI. The CDR3 contains 16 residues. The CDR3 loop reads CASSYSDGRLGDTQYF. Here the CDR3 DNA reads TGTGCCAGCAGTTACTCGGACGGGAGACTGGGAGATACGCAGTATTTT.

There are a few counts of this clone. The chain carries TRBV5-1 and TRBJ2-1; 11 bases fit TRBD2. The CDR3 runs 14 residues. V lost 2 bases, J lost 9 bases, and 4 bases stayed unmatched. CDR1 and CDR2 from the germline V gene are SGHRS and YFSETQ. CDR3 amino acids: CASSFRLAGGEQFF. The CDR3 DNA reads TGCGCCAGCAGCTTTCGGCTAGCGGGAGGTGAGCAGTTCTTC.

J is TRBJ2-5 and V is TRBV10-3, with TRBD2 matching over 10 bases. The germline CDR1 and CDR2 sequences are ENHRY and SYGVKD. The V and J ends lost 3 bases and 5 bases, in that order; junction bases with no gene match: 9. This CDR3 contains 16 residues. The CDR3 bases are TGTGCCATCAGTGACCCTAAGCGGGAGGGCAGGGAGACCCAGTACTTC. Residues: CAISDPKREGRETQYF.

In the case of this clone: The same CDR3 arises from other DNA sequences in this sample as well. V gene TRBV6-6 combines with J gene TRBJ2-7; the match to TRBD2 covers 11 bases. The CDR3 runs 16 residues. Trimming at V came to 0 bases and at J to 2 bases, leaving 3 bases not matched to a gene. The germline V gene encodes CDR1 MNHNY and CDR2 SVGAGI (reference sequence). The CDR3 bases are TGTGCCAGCAGTTACTCGAGACTAGCGGGGACCTACGAGCAGTACTTC. Translated, it gives CASSYSRLAGTYEQYF.

The gene calls are TRBV14 and TRBJ1-6; 8 positions match TRBD1. Trimming at V came to 4 bases and at J to 7 bases, leaving 3 bases not matched to a gene. The CDR3 runs to 14 residues. Germline V gives CDR1 SGHDN, CDR2 FVKESK. Written as DNA, the CDR3 is TGTGCCAGCAGCCTCGGGACAGGCAATTCACCCCTCCACTTT. This codes for CASSLGTGNSPLHF.

The rearrangement uses TRBV7-2 and TRBJ2-7; perhaps TRBD1 as D (6 bases). The CDR3 consists of 13 residues. The germline gives CDR1 SGHTA, CDR2 FQGNSA. The V and J ends lost 1 base and 4 bases respectively, with 8 bases between them. The CDR3 loop is CASSLVGGYEQYF. CDR3 DNA: TGTGCCAGCAGCTTAGTAGGGGGTTACGAGCAGTACTTC. Drawing the rest from reference TRBV7-2 and TRBJ2-7, the complete variable domain is GAGVSQSPSNKVTEKGKDVELRCDPISGHTALYWYRQSLGQGLEFLIYFQGNSAPDKSGLPSDRFSAERTGGSVSTLTIQRTQQEDSAVYLCASSLVGGYEQYFGPGTRLTVT.

The rearrangement joins TRBV30 to TRBJ2-3; TRBD1 matches 10 bases. Germline V gene sequence: CDR1 GTSNPN, CDR2 SVGIG (reference sequence). This CDR3 has 16 amino acids. The ends lost 2 bases at V and 0 bases at J; junction bases unmatched: 5. The CDR3 DNA reads as TGTGCCTGGAGTTTGACAGGGGGCACCAGCACAGATACGCAGTATTTT. As protein: CAWSLTGGTSTDTQYF. The variable domain in full, completed from reference TRBV30 and TRBJ2-3, reads SQTIHQWPATLVQPVGSPLSLECTVEGTSNPNLYWYRQAAGRGLQLLFYSVGIGQISSEVPQNLSASRPQDRQFILSSKKLLLSDSGFYLCAWSLTGGTSTDTQYFGPGTRLTVL.

V and J are TRBV4-1 and TRBJ1-2; a possible D gene is TRBD1 (5 bases). V was pared by 0 bases and J by 13 bases, with 15 bases between. The CDR3 spans 13 residues. The germline CDR1 and CDR2 sequences are MGHRA and YSYEKL. The CDR3 spells CASSQDRRDSCTF. DNA for the CDR3: TGCGCCAGCAGCCAAGATCGTCGAGACAGCTGCACCTTC.

The gene calls are TRBV28 and TRBJ1-1; TRBD1 is a possible D gene (5 bases). CDR1 is MDHEN, CDR2 SYDVKM, per germline. The CDR3 runs to 15 residues. Trimming cost V 7 bases and J 5 bases, with 20 bases left between them. CDR3 residues: CASTPMGQGGTEAFF. The CDR3 coding sequence is TGTGCCAGCACTCCGATGGGGCAGGGAGGAACTGAAGCTTTCTTT. The entire variable domain, with the rest obtained from reference TRBV28 and TRBJ1-1, is as follows: DVKVTQSSRYLVKRTGEKVFLECVQDMDHENMFWYRQDPGLGLRLIYFSYDVKMKEKGDIPEGYSVSREKKERFSLILESASTNQTSMYLCASTPMGQGGTEAFFGQGTRLTVV.

The chain recombines TRBV6-1 with TRBJ2-7; 9 positions agree with TRBD1. The V and J ends lost 6 bases and 5 bases, in that order; junction bases with no gene match: 8. The germline V gene has CDR1 MNHNS and CDR2 SASEGT. This CDR3 spans 14 amino acids. CDR3 sequence reads: CASSLKQGADEQYF. In DNA, the CDR3 is TGTGCCAGCAGCCTAAAACAGGGGGCTGACGAGCAGTACTTC.

This clone has more than one count but fewer than ten. The V and J genes are TRBV7-9 and TRBJ2-7; 8 bases agree with TRBD1. Unmatched junction bases numbered 9, after V lost 2 bases and J lost 6 bases. Germline V gene sequence: CDR1 SEHNR, CDR2 FQNEAQ (reference sequence). The CDR3 has 15 residues. The CDR3 protein is CASSLTRGTGGEQYF. The CDR3 nucleotides read TGTGCCAGCAGCTTAACCCGCGGGACAGGCGGCGAGCAGTACTTC.

There are a few counts of this clone. The chain recombines TRBV2 with TRBJ1-1; the D gene is possibly TRBD1 (5 bases). The CDR3 length is 13 residues. Germline V lookup: CDR1 SNHLY, CDR2 FYNNEI. V gave up 11 bases and J gave up 0 bases, with 13 bases separating them. The CDR3 bases are TGTGCCGGTACGACAGACATGAACACTGAAGCTTTCTTT. Protein product: CAGTTDMNTEAFF.

The V gene is TRBV27, the J gene TRBJ2-5; tentative D call: TRBD1 (5 bases). Germline V lookup: CDR1 MNHEY, CDR2 SMNVEV (reference sequence). V shed 4 bases and J shed 9 bases, with 15 bases lying between them. This CDR3 has 13 amino acids. The DNA for the CDR3 is TGTGCCAGCAGTTCCGGACCCGAAGGGGCCCAGTACTTC. Its translation is CASSSGPEGAQYF.

The V and J genes are TRBV18 and TRBJ1-1; possible D gene TRBD1, 5 bases. The CDR3 contains 15 residues. Germline-derived CDR1 and CDR2 are KGHSH and LQKENI. Trimming took 2 bases from V and 5 from J, leaving 15 bases between them. CDR3 DNA sequence: TGTGCCAGCTCACCAGCGGGACTCCCGAGGACTGAAGCTTTCTTT. It yields the protein CASSPAGLPRTEAFF.

The rearrangement joins TRBV10-2 to TRBJ2-7, with 10 bases fitting TRBD1. Losses at the gene ends were 7 bases for V and 0 bases for J; bases not matched to a gene: 3. The CDR3 runs to 14 residues. Germline CDR1 reads WSHSY; CDR2 reads SAAADI. CDR3 loop: CASMRDRGSYEQYF. For the CDR3, the DNA is TGCGCCAGCATGAGGGACAGGGGCTCCTACGAGCAGTACTTC.